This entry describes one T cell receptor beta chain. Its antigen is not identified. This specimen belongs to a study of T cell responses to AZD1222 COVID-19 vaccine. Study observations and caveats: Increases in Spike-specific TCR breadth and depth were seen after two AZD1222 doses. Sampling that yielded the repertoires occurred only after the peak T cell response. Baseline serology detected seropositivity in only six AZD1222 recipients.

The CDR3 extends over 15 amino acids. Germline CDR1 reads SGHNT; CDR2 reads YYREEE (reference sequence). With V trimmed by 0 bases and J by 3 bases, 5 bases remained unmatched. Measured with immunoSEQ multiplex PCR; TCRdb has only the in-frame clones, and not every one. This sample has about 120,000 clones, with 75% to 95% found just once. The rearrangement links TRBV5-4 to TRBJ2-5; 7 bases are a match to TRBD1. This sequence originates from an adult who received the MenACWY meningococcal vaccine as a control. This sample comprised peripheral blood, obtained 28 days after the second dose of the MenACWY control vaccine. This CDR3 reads CASSLDGTAEETQYF. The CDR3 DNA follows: TGTGCCAGCAGCTTGGATGGGACAGCAGAAGAGACCCAGTACTTC.